The next 19 T cell receptor beta chains were all read from a single sample in a study of blood T cell repertoires in COVID-19. Clones were sequenced by immunoSEQ multiplex PCR, and TCRdb holds only the in-frame ones, with some missing. The table includes about 40,000 clones, approximately 73% detected once. Sequencing input: peripheral blood. The receptors shown here come from an elderly man with acute or convalescent COVID-19.

The chain links TRBV29-1 to TRBJ2-7; D is unclear. Trimming removed 0 bases at V and 4 bases at J, with 7 bases between. There are 12 residues in the CDR3. The germline V gene encodes CDR1 SQVTM and CDR2 ANQGSEA. The CDR3 loop is CSVEETEYEQYF. The CDR3 DNA is TGCAGCGTTGAAGAGACGGAGTACGAGCAGTACTTC.

CDR3 nucleotide sequence: TGTGCCAGCAGCATACAGGCCGGGGAGCTGTTTTTT. It yields the protein CASSIQAGELFF. The V call is TRBV27, the J call TRBJ2-2; D is perhaps TRBD1 (5 bases). This CDR3 is 12 amino acids long. Deletions cut 6 bases from V and 6 bases from J, with 8 bases between. Germline V lookup: CDR1 MNHEY, CDR2 SMNVEV (reference sequence).

The chain uses TRBV7-3 and TRBJ2-7, with TRBD1 as a possible D gene (6 bases). The CDR3 sequence is 14 residues long. Per germline, CDR1 SGHTA and CDR2 FQGTGA. V was trimmed by 2 bases and J by 2 bases, leaving 10 bases between them. Here the CDR3 reads CASSLGTIPYEQYF. DNA for the CDR3: TGTGCCAGCAGCTTAGGGACAATTCCCTACGAGCAGTACTTC.

V is TRBV5-4 and J is TRBJ1-2; 8 bases line up with TRBD1. Trimming at V came to 2 bases and at J to 7 bases, leaving 1 base not matched to a gene. The CDR3 sequence is 12 residues long. Germline values: CDR1 SGHNT, CDR2 YYREEE (reference sequence). The CDR3: CASSLTGGGYTF. The DNA for the CDR3 is TGTGCCAGCAGCTTAACAGGGGGTGGCTACACCTTC.

This clone was counted once. V usage is TRBV11-1 and J usage is TRBJ2-2; D uncertain. The CDR3 is made up of 15 amino acids. Trimming stripped 2 bases from V and 1 base from J, with 8 bases between. In germline, CDR1 is SGHAT, CDR2 FQDESV (reference sequence). Here the CDR3 reads CASSLRLQNTGELFF. The CDR3 DNA sequence: TGTGCCAGCAGCTTACGACTCCAGAACACCGGGGAGCTGTTTTTT. Supplemented by reference TRBV11-1 and TRBJ2-2, the full variable domain reads EAEVAQSPRYKITEKSQAVAFWCDPISGHATLYWYRQILGQGPELLVQFQDESVVDDSQLPKDRFSAERLKGVDSTLKIQPAELGDSAMYLCASSLRLQNTGELFFGEGSRLTVL.

This sequence joins TRBV7-9 and TRBJ2-1, with 10 bases fitting TRBD2. This CDR3 spans 15 amino acids. Trimming at V came to 5 bases and at J to 4 bases, leaving 5 bases not matched to a gene. The V gene's germline CDR1 is SEHNR and CDR2 FQNEAQ (reference sequence). The CDR3 region is CASSQKREGYNEQFF. CDR3 DNA sequence: TGTGCCAGCAGCCAAAAGCGGGAGGGATACAATGAGCAGTTCTTC.

The chain has TRBV4-2 and TRBJ1-5; D remains unclear. Germline V gene sequence: CDR1 LGHNA, CDR2 YNFKEQ. Deletions cut 1 base from V and 5 bases from J, with 9 bases between. This CDR3 comprises 14 residues. The CDR3 here is CASSQVGGDQPQHF. The CDR3 DNA sequence: TGTGCCAGCAGCCAAGTAGGCGGCGATCAGCCCCAGCATTTT.

This clone was observed once. The V and J genes are TRBV5-1 and TRBJ2-7; D uncertain. Trimming left V 6 bases short and J 2 bases short, with 3 bases between. Germline V lookup: CDR1 SGHRS, CDR2 YFSETQ. CDR3 length: 10 residues. This CDR3 reads CASTPYEQYF. CDR3 bases: TGCGCCAGCACTCCCTACGAGCAGTACTTC.

The chain joins TRBV28 to TRBJ2-5, with 14 bases lining up with TRBD2. The CDR3 is made up of 18 amino acids. Germline trimming cut 1 base from V and 6 bases from J; bases unmatched to any gene: 10. The germline V gene encodes CDR1 MDHEN and CDR2 SYDVKM. The CDR3 sequence is CASSLFPSTSGRVKTQYF. CDR3 nucleotide sequence: TGTGCCAGCAGTTTATTCCCCTCGACTAGCGGGAGGGTTAAGACCCAGTACTTC. Looking up the rest from reference TRBV28 and TRBJ2-5 gives the full variable domain: DVKVTQSSRYLVKRTGEKVFLECVQDMDHENMFWYRQDPGLGLRLIYFSYDVKMKEKGDIPEGYSVSREKKERFSLILESASTNQTSMYLCASSLFPSTSGRVKTQYFGPGTRLLVL.

This chain uses TRBV5-1 with TRBJ1-1; 7 bases map to TRBD1. This CDR3 has 14 amino acids. V lost 2 bases and J lost 2; bases outside the gene matches: 3. Germline V gene data show CDR1 as SGHRS and CDR2 as YFSETQ. The CDR3, as DNA: TGCGCCAGCAGCTTTCGACAGGGTAACACTGAAGCTTTCTTT. It specifies CASSFRQGNTEAFF.

The chain combines TRBV6-6 with TRBJ1-5, with 8 nucleotides matching TRBD1. CDR3 size: 16 residues. Trimming removed 5 bases from V and 1 base from J; junction bases left unmatched: 7. The germline V gene has CDR1 MNHNY and CDR2 SVGAGI (reference sequence). CDR3 in amino acids: CASSRQQGESNQPQHF. CDR3 nucleotides: TGTGCCAGCAGTAGGCAACAGGGGGAAAGCAATCAGCCCCAGCATTTT.

The chain combines TRBV10-1 with TRBJ1-2; TRBD1 is a possible D gene (6 bases). CDR3 size: 12 residues. The germline CDR1 and CDR2 sequences are WNHNN and SYGVQD (reference sequence). The V end lost 6 bases, the J end lost 4 bases, and 9 bases lay between the germline ends. In DNA form, the CDR3 reads TGCGCCAGCAGCCCGGACAGCTATGGCTACACCTTC. Protein sequence: CASSPDSYGYTF.

This chain connects TRBV28 to TRBJ2-7; 10 positions agree with TRBD1. Germline V lookup: CDR1 MDHEN, CDR2 SYDVKM. The CDR3 sequence is 15 residues long. V lost 5 bases, J lost 3 bases, and 7 bases stayed unmatched. CDR3 nucleotides: TGTGCCAGCAGTACTGTCCGGGACAGGGGCTACGAGCAGTACTTC. It is translated as CASSTVRDRGYEQYF.

The genes are TRBV28 and TRBJ2-1, with 7 bases lining up with TRBD1. Germline V gene lookup returns CDR1 MDHEN and CDR2 SYDVKM. This CDR3 contains 16 residues. After removal of 2 bases from V and 8 bases from J, the junction contained 12 bases not matched to a gene. CDR3 nucleotides: TGTGCCAGCAGTTTAGCGGCACAGGGGAGAAGGGATGAGCAGTTCTTC. Translation: CASSLAAQGRRDEQFF.

J is TRBJ2-1 and V is TRBV24-1, with TRBD2 matching 8 bases. The germline V gene has CDR1 KGHDR and CDR2 SFDVKD. This CDR3 has 13 residues. V was pared by 4 bases and J by 10 bases, with 5 bases of the junction left unmatched. The CDR3 reads CATSDGGGSEQFF. The CDR3 DNA sequence: TGTGCCACCAGTGACGGGGGGGGATCCGAGCAGTTCTTC.

This chain uses TRBV7-8 with TRBJ2-3; D not certain. Germline V lookup: CDR1 SGHVS, CDR2 FQNEAQ. Trimming took off 3 bases at V and 2 bases at J, with 12 bases between the two ends. The CDR3 runs 15 residues. The CDR3 loop reads CASSFDGGVTDTQYF. CDR3 nucleotide sequence: TGTGCCAGCAGCTTCGACGGCGGTGTCACAGATACGCAGTATTTT.

The rearrangement links TRBV7-8 to TRBJ1-1; a possible D gene is TRBD1 (5 bases). V lost 5 bases and J 1 base, leaving 17 bases between the germline ends. The length of the CDR3 is 16 residues. CDR1 and CDR2 from the germline V gene are SGHVS and FQNEAQ. The chain's CDR3 is CASSAPWGESNTEAFF. The CDR3 bases are TGTGCCAGCAGCGCTCCCTGGGGGGAATCGAACACTGAAGCTTTCTTT.

The CDR3 loop is CASSADRDGYTF. CDR3 DNA: TGTGCCAGCTCAGCGGACAGGGATGGCTACACCTTC. The chain uses TRBV18 and TRBJ1-2; 8 nucleotides agree with TRBD1. This CDR3 has 12 residues. The V and J ends lost 5 bases and 6 bases, in that order; junction bases with no gene match: 2. From germline, CDR1 is KGHSH and CDR2 LQKENI.

The chain's CDR3 is CASSQVQGNGANVLTF. CDR3 coding DNA: TGCGCCAGCAGCCAAGTCCAGGGTAATGGGGCCAACGTCCTGACTTTC. The rearrangement uses TRBV4-1 and TRBJ2-6; weak D call: TRBD1 (5 bases). V was pared by 1 base and J by 3 bases, with 10 bases between. Germline V CDR1 and CDR2: MGHRA, YSYEKL. The CDR3 spans 16 residues.